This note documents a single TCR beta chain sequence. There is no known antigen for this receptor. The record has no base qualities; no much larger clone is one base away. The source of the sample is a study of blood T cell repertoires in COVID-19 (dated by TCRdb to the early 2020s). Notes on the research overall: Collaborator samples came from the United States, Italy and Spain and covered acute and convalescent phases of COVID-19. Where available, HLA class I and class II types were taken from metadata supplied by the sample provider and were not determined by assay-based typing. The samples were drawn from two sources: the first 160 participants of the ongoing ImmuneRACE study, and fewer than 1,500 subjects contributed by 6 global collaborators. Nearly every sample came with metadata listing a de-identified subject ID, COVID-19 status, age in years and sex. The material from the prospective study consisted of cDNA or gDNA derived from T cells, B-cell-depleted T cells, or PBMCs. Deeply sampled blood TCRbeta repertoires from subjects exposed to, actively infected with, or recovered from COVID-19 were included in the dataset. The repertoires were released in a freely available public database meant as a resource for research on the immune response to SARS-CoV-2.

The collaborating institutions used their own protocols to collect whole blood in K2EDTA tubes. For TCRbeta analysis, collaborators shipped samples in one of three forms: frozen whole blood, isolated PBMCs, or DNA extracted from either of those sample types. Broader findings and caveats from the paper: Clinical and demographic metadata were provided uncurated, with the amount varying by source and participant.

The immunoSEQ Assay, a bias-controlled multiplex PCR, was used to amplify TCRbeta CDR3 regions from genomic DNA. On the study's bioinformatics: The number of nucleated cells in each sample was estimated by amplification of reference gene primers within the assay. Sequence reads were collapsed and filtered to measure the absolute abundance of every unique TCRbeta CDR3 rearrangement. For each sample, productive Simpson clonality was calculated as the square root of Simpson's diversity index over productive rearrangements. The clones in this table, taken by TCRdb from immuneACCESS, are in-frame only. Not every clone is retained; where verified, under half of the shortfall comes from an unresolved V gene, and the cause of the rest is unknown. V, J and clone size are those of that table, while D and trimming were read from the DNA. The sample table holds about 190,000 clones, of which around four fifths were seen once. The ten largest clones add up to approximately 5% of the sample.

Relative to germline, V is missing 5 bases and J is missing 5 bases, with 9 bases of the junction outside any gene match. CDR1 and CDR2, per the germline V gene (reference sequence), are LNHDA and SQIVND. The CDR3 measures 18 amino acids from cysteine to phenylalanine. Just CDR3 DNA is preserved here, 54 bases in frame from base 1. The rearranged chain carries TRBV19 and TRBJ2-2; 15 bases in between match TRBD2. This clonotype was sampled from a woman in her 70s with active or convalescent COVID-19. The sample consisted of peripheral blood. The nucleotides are TGTGCCAGTAGTCGCCTAGGACTAGCGGGAGGGTGGACCGGGGAGCTGTTTTTT. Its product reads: CASSRLGLAGGWTGELFF.